A single sample is the source of the 17 T cell receptor beta chains below, sequenced in a study of T cells in Graves' hyperthyroidism and ophthalmopathy (dated by TCRdb to between 2019 and 2020). The library came from multiplex PCR. Sequenced on an Illumina HiSeq 2000. The TCR beta CDR3 regions were amplified from RNA transcripts. A first-round RT-PCR of the TCR CDR3 used the HTBI primer set with the Qiagen OneStep RT-PCR kit. TCRdb reworked the public reads: Q25 trimming with fastp, MiXCR clone assembly, productive beta chains retained. Each record represents a unique CDR3 protein, reported with the most common genes and DNA among its rows. This sample holds 300,000 to 400,000 distinct CDR3 sequences; around a fifth were observed only once. Together, the top ten hold about 50% of the sample. The sample comprised blood. Every receptor here comes from a woman between 45 and 60 years old with Graves' hyperthyroidism.

On this clonotype: This may come from a read error, since a much larger clone is one base off. Since the CDR3 does not end with the conserved phenylalanine or tryptophan, this likely comes from a read error. V and J are TRBV5-1 and TRBJ2-7; 10 nucleotides agree with TRBD1. V gave up 4 bases and J gave up 4 bases; unmatched junction bases: 5. Germline V gene lookup returns CDR1 SGHRS and CDR2 YFSETQ. CDR3 length: 14 residues. CDR3 region: CASSHGQGVYEQYL. CDR3 sequence (DNA): TGCGCCAGCAGCCATGGACAGGGGGTGTACGAGCAGTACCTC.

This clonotype has at least ten counts. The J gene is TRBJ2-3, the V gene TRBV20-1; D is uncertain. The CDR3 is 12 amino acids. V was pared by 3 bases and J by 1 base, with 5 bases between. Germline V lookup: CDR1 DFQATT, CDR2 SNEGSKA (reference sequence). The CDR3 DNA is TGCAGTGCTAGTGAAGGCACAGATACGCAGTATTTT. Translated, it gives CSASEGTDTQYF.

A few counts support this clonotype. The V call is TRBV29-1, the J call TRBJ2-7; D is possibly TRBD1 (5 bases). V was cut by 2 bases and J by 2 bases, with 10 bases left in between. From germline, CDR1 is SQVTM and CDR2 ANQGSEA. There are 13 residues in the CDR3. DNA for the CDR3: TGCAGCGTTGAACGCAGGGCCCCCTACGAGCAGTACTTC. Its translation: CSVERRAPYEQYF.

This clonotype was detected ten times or more. The V gene is TRBV27, the J gene TRBJ1-2, with 7 bases identical to TRBD1. Looked up from germline, CDR1 is MNHEY and CDR2 is SMNVEV (reference sequence). The J segment lost 4 bases and the V segment lost 5 bases, leaving 10 bases of the junction unmatched. The CDR3 consists of 15 residues. CDR3 sequence: CASSPNRGLGYGYTF. CDR3 DNA sequence: TGTGCCAGCAGTCCCAACAGGGGACTTGGCTATGGCTACACCTTC.

This clonotype occurred many times. The chain employs TRBV30 and TRBJ2-7; perhaps TRBD1 as D (6 bases). Looked up from germline, CDR1 is GTSNPN and CDR2 is SVGIG (reference sequence). The V and J ends lost 4 bases and 0 bases respectively, with 10 bases between them. The CDR3 contains 13 residues. The CDR3 coding sequence is TGTGCCTGGAATACAGGGAGCTCCTACGAGCAGTACTTC. Translating gives CAWNTGSSYEQYF. Using reference TRBV30 and TRBJ2-7 for the parts outside the CDR3, the full variable domain is SQTIHQWPATLVQPVGSPLSLECTVEGTSNPNLYWYRQAAGRGLQLLFYSVGIGQISSEVPQNLSASRPQDRQFILSSKKLLLSDSGFYLCAWNTGSSYEQYFGPGTRLTVT.

This clonotype was recorded many times. This chain connects TRBV2 to TRBJ1-1; D may be TRBD1 (5 bases). The CDR3 totals 12 residues. V was pared by 6 bases and J by 6 bases, with 11 bases between. Germline V gene lookup returns CDR1 SNHLY and CDR2 FYNNEI. The CDR3 DNA is TGTGCCAGCAGCGGTACGGGGGCTGAAGCTTTCTTT. It is translated as CASSGTGAEAFF.

This clonotype was seen at least ten times. The chain links TRBV20-1 to TRBJ2-3, with 8 bases aligning to TRBD2. Trimming at V came to 3 bases and at J to 4 bases, leaving 12 bases not matched to a gene. This CDR3 contains 16 residues. CDR1 is DFQATT, CDR2 SNEGSKA, per germline (reference sequence). The CDR3 protein is CSASSRGTRFPDTQYF. The CDR3 nucleotides are TGCAGTGCTAGCTCACGAGGGACTAGGTTCCCAGATACGCAGTATTTT.

This clonotype was found many times. This chain uses TRBV3-1 with TRBJ1-2; D remains unclear. The CDR3 loop spans 15 amino acids. V was cut by 1 base and J by 4 bases, with 13 bases left in between. Looked up from germline, CDR1 is LGHDT and CDR2 is YNNKEL (reference sequence). This CDR3 reads CASSQASGVFYGYTF. In nucleotides, the CDR3 is TGTGCCAGCAGCCAAGCCAGTGGGGTGTTCTATGGCTACACCTTC.

This clonotype has ten or more counts. The rearrangement joins TRBV3-1 to TRBJ2-1; D may correspond to TRBD1 or TRBD2 (5 bases each). Germline CDR1 reads LGHDT; CDR2 reads YNNKEL (reference sequence). The V gene lost 0 bases and the J gene lost 4 bases, with 10 bases spanning the gap. This CDR3 has 15 residues. CDR3 DNA: TGTGCCAGCAGCCAAGAGGGGACGGGATACAATGAGCAGTTCTTC. Residues: CASSQEGTGYNEQFF.

This clonotype occurred many times. This chain uses TRBV5-1 with TRBJ2-1; TRBD1 is a possible D gene (6 bases). Germline-derived CDR1 and CDR2 are SGHRS and YFSETQ. V lost 5 bases and J 5 bases, leaving 11 bases between the germline ends. The CDR3 extends over 13 amino acids. Here the CDR3 DNA reads TGCGCCAGCAGGATGGGACACAACAATGAGCAGTTCTTC. Its protein is CASRMGHNNEQFF.

This clonotype showed up many times. The chain recombines TRBV18 with TRBJ1-1, with D perhaps matching TRBD1 (5 bases). V dropped 0 bases and J dropped 10 bases, with 18 bases sitting between them. The germline gives CDR1 KGHSH, CDR2 LQKENI. The CDR3 is made up of 15 amino acids. The CDR3 spells CASSPPSGRRGSAFF. CDR3 coding DNA: TGTGCCAGCTCACCACCTTCGGGTCGAAGGGGATCAGCTTTCTTT.

This clonotype was detected ten times or more. In DNA form, the CDR3 reads TGTGCCAGCTCCCTTAAGGGGGATACGCAGTATTTT. It specifies CASSLKGDTQYF. This sequence joins TRBV18 and TRBJ2-3; tentative D call: TRBD1 (5 bases). This CDR3 is 12 amino acids long. Trimming took off 6 bases at V and 6 bases at J, with 10 bases between the two ends. Per germline, CDR1 KGHSH and CDR2 LQKENI.

This clonotype was recorded at least ten times. The V call is TRBV3-1, the J call TRBJ1-1, with no clear D. The CDR3 has 15 amino acids. Trimming shortened V by 3 bases and J by 10 bases, and 21 bases separated the two germline ends. Per germline, CDR1 LGHDT and CDR2 YNNKEL (reference sequence). CDR3 bases: TGTGCCAGCAGCCATGTCCCCCGGTTGGCGGCGGGAGCTTTCTTT. This translates into CASSHVPRLAAGAFF.

This clonotype was observed at least ten times. The rearrangement joins TRBV7-2 to TRBJ1-6, with 11 bases fitting TRBD1. The CDR3 sequence is 17 residues long. The J segment lost 10 bases and the V segment lost 4 bases, leaving 12 bases of the junction unmatched. From germline, CDR1 is SGHTA and CDR2 FQGNSA. The CDR3 protein is CASSYRTGGGRRSPLHF. DNA of the CDR3: TGTGCCAGCAGCTACAGGACAGGGGGCGGAAGGCGCTCACCCCTCCACTTT.

The sample holds many counts of this clonotype. The chain recombines TRBV2 with TRBJ2-1, with TRBD1 identical over 7 bases. The J segment lost 2 bases and the V segment lost 5 bases, leaving 9 bases of the junction unmatched. CDR1 SNHLY and CDR2 FYNNEI come from the germline V gene. The CDR3 is 16 amino acids. Here the CDR3 DNA reads TGTGCCAGCAGTAAAAGACAGGGCCTAACCTACAATGAGCAGTTCTTC. Translation gives CASSKRQGLTYNEQFF. Supplemented by reference TRBV2 and TRBJ2-1, the full variable domain reads EPEVTQTPSHQVTQMGQEVILRCVPISNHLYFYWYRQILGQKVEFLVSFYNNEISEKSEIFDDQFSVERPDGSNFTLKIRSTKLEDSAMYFCASSKRQGLTYNEQFFGPGTRLTVL.

The table lists this clonotype with a count of one. The chain links TRBV2 to TRBJ2-7; no definite D call. With 0 bases removed from V and 1 base from J, the gap between germline ends came to 10 bases. The CDR3 is 15 residues long. Looked up from germline, CDR1 is SNHLY and CDR2 is FYNNEI. The CDR3 nucleotides read TGTGCCAGCAGTGAAGCGCTTCGAGCTTCCTACGAGCAGTACTTC. Its protein is CASSEALRASYEQYF.

This clonotype was seen ten or more times. V usage is TRBV5-1 and J usage is TRBJ1-1; the match to TRBD1 covers 7 bases. Germline loops: CDR1 SGHRS, CDR2 YFSETQ. The trim removed 0 bases at V and 10 bases at J, leaving 9 bases unmatched. The CDR3 covers 14 residues. The CDR3 DNA follows: TGCGCCAGCAGCTTGGAATTAGGACAGGATCGAGCTTTCTTT. Residues: CASSLELGQDRAFF.